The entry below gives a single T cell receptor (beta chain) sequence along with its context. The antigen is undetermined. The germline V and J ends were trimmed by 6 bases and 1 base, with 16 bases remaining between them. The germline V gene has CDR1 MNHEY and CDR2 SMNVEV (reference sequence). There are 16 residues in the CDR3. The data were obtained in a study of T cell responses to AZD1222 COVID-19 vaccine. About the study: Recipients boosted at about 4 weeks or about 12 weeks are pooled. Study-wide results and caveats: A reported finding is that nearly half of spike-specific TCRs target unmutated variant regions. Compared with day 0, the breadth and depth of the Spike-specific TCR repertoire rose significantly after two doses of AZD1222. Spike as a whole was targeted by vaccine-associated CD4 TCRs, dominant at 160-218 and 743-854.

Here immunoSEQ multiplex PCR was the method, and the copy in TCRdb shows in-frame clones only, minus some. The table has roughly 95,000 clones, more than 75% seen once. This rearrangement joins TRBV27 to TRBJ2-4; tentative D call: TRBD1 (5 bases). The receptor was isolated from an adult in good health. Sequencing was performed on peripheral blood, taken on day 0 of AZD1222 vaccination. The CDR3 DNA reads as TGTGCCAGCAGCTTAGGGGTTTTAACGGCCAAAAACATTCAGTACTTC. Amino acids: CASSLGVLTAKNIQYF.